This T cell receptor beta chain was observed in a study of shared clonotypes between healthy human individuals. Here immunoSEQ multiplex PCR was the method, and the copy in TCRdb shows in-frame clones only, minus some. The sample contains around 2.5 million clones, under 95% of which appear only once. To note about this clone: As yet, its antigen is unknown.

Study outcomes and limitations: Several donors held approximately 4.5% of naive CD4 clonotypes in common.

Trimming pared 4 bases from V and 3 bases from J, leaving 4 bases between. Germline V gene data show CDR1 as MDHEN and CDR2 as SYDVKM. This CDR3 has 12 amino acids. The J gene is TRBJ1-5, the V gene TRBV28, with D unclear. The sequenced material came from naive CD4+ T cells from PBMCs. Stated subset: CD45RA+ positively selected. This clonotype originated in a man in his late teens or twenties in good health. Some clones in this sample may be carry-over from other donors' samples. Here the CDR3 DNA reads TGTGCCAGCAGTTCGACCAATCAGCCCCAGCATTTT. Amino acids: CASSSTNQPQHF.